These T cell receptor beta chains were read from a single sample in a study of glioma-infiltrating T cells after dendritic cell vaccination. Repertoires were generated with immunoSEQ multiplex PCR, while TCRdb's copy carries only in-frame clones and drops some. The sample consists of 75,000 to 100,000 clones, 75% to 85% of them appearing once. Sequencing used blood, obtained before dendritic cell vaccination. The receptor source for this set is a human donor with glioblastoma. The CDR3 runs from the conserved cysteine through the conserved F or W. Each record gives: V gene, clone size, J gene, CDR3 protein. A row's size may be missing; if present it is once, few, many or a size class.

TRBV28	.	TRBJ1-4	CASSEQGAGINEKLFF
TRBV9	.	TRBJ1-1	CASSPRGGSNTEAFF
TRBV2	.	TRBJ2-2	CASSEAPPDRGTGELFF
TRBV7-6	.	TRBJ2-7	CASSGGQGQGSEQYF
TRBV29-1	.	TRBJ1-1	CSVKSGGLNTEAFF
TRBV29-1	.	TRBJ2-1	CSAGGLLADNEQFF
TRBV6-1	few	TRBJ1-1	CASFGQMNTEAFF
TRBV19	many	TRBJ2-2	CASSPSGDLALANTGELFF
TRBV18	.	TRBJ1-2	CASSSQDNYGYTF
TRBV28	.	TRBJ1-1	CASRDSGTEAFF
TRBV5-1	.	TRBJ1-2	CASTGGTGIYGYTF
TRBV19	.	TRBJ1-1	CASSVFAEAFF
TRBV4-1	.	TRBJ2-7	CASSQGVGGSYDEQYF
TRBV5-1	.	TRBJ1-2	CASSLATGFSSNYGYTF
TRBV30	.	TRBJ1-3	CAWTTGAGNTIYF
TRBV5-1	.	TRBJ1-1	CASSLDSSNTEAFF
TRBV28	once	TRBJ2-3	CASSPTSGRDTQYF
TRBV5-1	once	TRBJ2-5	CASSPQGIQETQYF
TRBV6-1	few	TRBJ1-6	CASSEDRGGGWGTLHF
TRBV6-6	.	TRBJ1-2	CASSPGDRGESYTF
TRBV7-3	once	TRBJ2-3	CASSYGGADTQYF
TRBV29-1	.	TRBJ1-1	CSVEAEMNTEAFF
TRBV9	.	TRBJ2-3	CASSVERGGLDTQYF
TRBV5-1	.	TRBJ2-2	CASSPRRWANTGELFF
TRBV6-5	.	TRBJ1-4	CASSYPRQCAEKLFF
TRBV5-1	.	TRBJ2-5	CASSSVIRQETQYF